The 25 T cell receptor beta chains below were found in one sample sequenced in a study of PD-L1 blockade in urothelial cancer. The time point: pretreatment peripheral blood. Clones were read by immunoSEQ multiplex PCR, and TCRdb kept only the in-frame ones, dropping some. The table has some 90,000 clones, 70% to 90% seen once. The sample was PBMCs, taken around atezolizumab (anti-PD-L1) treatment. These receptors were collected from a woman older than 75 with urothelial cancer.

V is TRBV19 and J is TRBJ1-1; perhaps TRBD1 as D (5 bases). V dropped 0 bases and J dropped 1 base, with 6 bases sitting between them. CDR1 LNHDA and CDR2 SQIVND come from the germline V gene (reference sequence). This CDR3 is built from 14 residues. The CDR3 bases are TGTGCCAGTAGTATAGAGGGGCAGAACACTGAAGCTTTCTTT. This gives the protein CASSIEGQNTEAFF.

This clone has more than one count but fewer than ten. The J gene is TRBJ2-7, the V gene TRBV10-1; the D gene is possibly TRBD1 (6 bases). Germline V gene lookup returns CDR1 WNHNN and CDR2 SYGVQD (reference sequence). The CDR3 contains 15 residues. V was cut by 3 bases and J by 3 bases, with 15 bases left in between. CDR3: CASSDWTVSLYEQYF. CDR3 nucleotide sequence: TGCGCCAGCAGTGACTGGACAGTATCCCTCTACGAGCAGTACTTC.

The CDR3 nucleotides read TGCAGCGTTGGAGCGGCGGATCAGCCCCAGCATTTT. It yields the protein CSVGAADQPQHF. This sequence joins TRBV29-1 and TRBJ1-5; D is ambiguous. V dropped 4 bases and J dropped 5 bases, with 9 bases sitting between them. The CDR3 is 12 residues long. CDR1 SQVTM and CDR2 ANQGSEA come from the germline V gene.

This chain joins TRBV5-1 and TRBJ2-1; D is unresolved. Deletions cut 0 bases from V and 8 bases from J, with 6 bases between. CDR3 length: 12 residues. CDR1 SGHRS and CDR2 YFSETQ come from the germline V gene. CDR3 nucleotide sequence: TGCGCCAGCAGCTTGGAATGGCATGAGCAGTTCTTC. Encoded protein: CASSLEWHEQFF.

The chain couples TRBV10-3 to TRBJ2-2; tentative D call: TRBD1 (6 bases). Germline loops: CDR1 ENHRY, CDR2 SYGVKD. Trimming stripped 7 bases from V and 7 bases from J, with 22 bases between. This CDR3 is 16 amino acids long. The CDR3 protein is CAIKSDRQILGGELFF. The CDR3 DNA follows: TGTGCCATCAAATCGGACAGACAAATCCTGGGCGGGGAGCTGTTTTTT.

This chain links TRBV5-4 with TRBJ2-7, with TRBD1 identical over 11 bases. V shed 2 bases and J 7 bases; nucleotides not matched to a gene: 8. Germline loops: CDR1 SGHNT, CDR2 YYREEE (reference sequence). This CDR3 is built from 15 residues. The chain's CDR3 is CASSFAGTGGREQYF. The CDR3 DNA sequence: TGTGCCAGCAGCTTTGCCGGGACAGGGGGTAGGGAGCAGTACTTC.

The chain recombines TRBV18 with TRBJ2-7; TRBD2 matches 12 bases. V trimming: 0 bases; J trimming: 4 bases; junction bases outside the gene matches: 4. This CDR3 has 16 amino acids. From germline, CDR1 is KGHSH and CDR2 LQKENI. CDR3 in DNA: TGTGCCAGCTCACCACCTTCGCTAGCGGGAGGGTACGAGCAGTACTTC. This sequence encodes CASSPPSLAGGYEQYF.

V is TRBV18 and J is TRBJ1-3; 10 positions match TRBD1. J was trimmed by 3 bases and V by 8 bases; bases with no gene match: 10. The CDR3 is 16 amino acids. Germline V CDR1 and CDR2: KGHSH, LQKENI. The CDR3 sequence: CASATSRTGGGNTIYF. The CDR3, as DNA: TGTGCCAGCGCAACGTCTCGGACAGGGGGTGGAAACACCATATATTTT.

This clone was counted only a few times. This chain joins TRBV10-3 and TRBJ2-2; tentatively, D is TRBD2 (5 bases). Germline values: CDR1 ENHRY, CDR2 SYGVKD. Trimming removed 4 bases at V and 5 bases at J, with 14 bases between. The CDR3 covers 15 residues. The DNA for the CDR3 is TGTGCCATCAGTGGGGAAGGGAGTGGAACCGGGGAGCTGTTTTTT. Translation: CAISGEGSGTGELFF.

The rearrangement uses TRBV4-1 and TRBJ2-7, with TRBD1 matching 10 bases. Trimming cost V 0 bases and J 5 bases; bases outside gene matches: 13. The germline gives CDR1 MGHRA, CDR2 YSYEKL. CDR3 length: 18 residues. As DNA, the CDR3 is TGCGCCAGCAGCCAAGATCGTCTTACGGGGACAGGGGAAGACGAGCAGTACTTC. Translation: CASSQDRLTGTGEDEQYF.

This clone has just a few counts. The genes are TRBV18 and TRBJ2-3; tentative D call: TRBD1 (6 bases). Trimming cost V 4 bases and J 1 base, with 9 bases left between them. The CDR3 is 14 amino acids. CDR1 KGHSH and CDR2 LQKENI come from the germline V gene. CDR3 protein: CASSRGPRTDTQYF. CDR3 bases: TGTGCCAGCTCACGGGGGCCGCGCACAGATACGCAGTATTTT. Full variable domain (rest looked up from reference TRBV18 and TRBJ2-3): NAGVMQNPRHLVRRRGQEARLRCSPMKGHSHVYWYRQLPEEGLKFMVYLQKENIIDESGMPKERFSAEFPKEGPSILRIQQVVRGDSAAYFCASSRGPRTDTQYFGPGTRLTVL.

The J gene is TRBJ2-2, the V gene TRBV5-1, with 8 bases identical to TRBD2. V was pared by 0 bases and J by 10 bases, with 8 bases of the junction left unmatched. The V gene's germline CDR1 is SGHRS and CDR2 YFSETQ. The CDR3 extends over 15 amino acids. The CDR3 protein is CASSLVTSDREELFF. The DNA of the CDR3 is TGCGCCAGCAGCTTGGTGACTAGCGATCGGGAGGAGCTGTTTTTT.

This clone was detected a few times. The chain uses TRBV19 and TRBJ1-1, with D perhaps TRBD1 (6 bases). With 7 bases removed from V and 6 bases from J, the gap between germline ends came to 21 bases. Germline V gene lookup returns CDR1 LNHDA and CDR2 SQIVND (reference sequence). The CDR3 extends over 15 amino acids. The DNA of the CDR3 is TGTGCCAGTACCGACTCTTCAGGGGTAGGCGCTGAAGCTTTCTTT. The encoded protein is CASTDSSGVGAEAFF.

The rearrangement uses TRBV4-1 and TRBJ1-4; 8 bases are shared with TRBD1. Trimming took 5 bases from V and 5 from J; bases not matched to a gene: 10. The CDR3 loop spans 16 amino acids. CDR1 and CDR2 (germline): MGHRA, YSYEKL. The CDR3 DNA reads as TGCGCCAGCAGCAACCCGACAGGGGCCTTGAATGAAAAACTGTTTTTT. As protein: CASSNPTGALNEKLFF.

This chain uses TRBV2 with TRBJ2-1, with TRBD2 as a possible D gene (6 bases). This CDR3 comprises 14 residues. The germline CDR1 and CDR2 sequences are SNHLY and FYNNEI. V was shortened by 6 bases and J by 5 bases, with 14 bases between the two germline ends. CDR3 amino acids: CASRIAAPNNEQFF. In nucleotides, the CDR3 is TGTGCCAGCAGGATAGCGGCCCCGAACAATGAGCAGTTCTTC.

The chain has TRBV6-6 and TRBJ2-7; tentatively, D is TRBD1 (7 bases). Germline CDR1 MNHNY, CDR2 SVGAGI (reference sequence). The CDR3 is made up of 14 amino acids. V was cut by 4 bases and J by 2 bases, with 12 bases left in between. The CDR3 coding sequence is TGTGCCAGCAGTTTTACAGGGGAGGCCTACGAGCAGTACTTC. This sequence encodes CASSFTGEAYEQYF.

This chain links TRBV28 with TRBJ1-2, with 8 positions matching TRBD1. The CDR3 is 14 residues long. V shed 7 bases, J shed 4 bases, and the junction held 8 bases outside the gene matches. Germline V gene data show CDR1 as MDHEN and CDR2 as SYDVKM. The CDR3 reads CASTPSGGGYGYTF. The CDR3, as DNA: TGTGCCAGCACCCCCTCAGGGGGCGGCTATGGCTACACCTTC.

This clone was observed a single time. The chain links TRBV28 to TRBJ1-5, with D possibly matching TRBD1 (5 bases). V was pared by 4 bases and J by 7 bases, with 11 bases between. The V gene's germline CDR1 is MDHEN and CDR2 SYDVKM. This CDR3 has 13 residues. CDR3: CASSWGVGQPQHF. As DNA, the CDR3 is TGTGCCAGCAGTTGGGGGGTCGGCCAGCCCCAGCATTTT.

The chain carries TRBV19 and TRBJ2-2; D unclear. CDR1 and CDR2 (germline): LNHDA, SQIVND (reference sequence). The ends were cut back, 6 bases at V and 5 bases at J, with 10 bases in the middle. This CDR3 contains 13 residues. The CDR3 DNA is TGTGCCAGTAGCATTACTCGTACCGGGGAGCTGTTTTTT. Translation gives CASSITRTGELFF. The full variable domain, in which reference TRBV19 and TRBJ2-2 provide the parts outside the CDR3, is DGGITQSPKYLFRKEGQNVTLSCEQNLNHDAMYWYRQDPGQGLRLIYYSQIVNDFQKGDIAEGYSVSREKKESFPLTVTSAQKNPTAFYLCASSITRTGELFFGEGSRLTVL.

This clone was seen more than once but under ten times. J is TRBJ1-5 and V is TRBV28; D perhaps matches TRBD1 (5 bases). The CDR3 totals 15 residues. CDR1 MDHEN and CDR2 SYDVKM come from the germline V gene. Trimming left V 2 bases short and J 3 bases short, with 11 bases between. Written as DNA, the CDR3 is TGTGCCAGCAGTTTAGGGACTGGGAACAATCAGCCCCAGCATTTT. It encodes CASSLGTGNNQPQHF.

This clone was observed a handful of times. The chain couples TRBV19 to TRBJ1-1; TRBD1 is a possible D gene (6 bases). The CDR3 has 13 residues. V lost 4 bases and J 4 bases, leaving 10 bases between the germline ends. Looked up from germline, CDR1 is LNHDA and CDR2 is SQIVND (reference sequence). DNA of the CDR3: TGTGCCAGTAGTAGGGCAGGGGCCACTGAAGCTTTCTTT. Protein: CASSRAGATEAFF.

The V and J genes are TRBV28 and TRBJ1-1, with no clear D. This CDR3 contains 14 residues. The germline gives CDR1 MDHEN, CDR2 SYDVKM. V lost 6 bases to trimming and J lost 0 bases, with 11 bases between them. The CDR3 here is CASSKTSMNTEAFF. CDR3 DNA sequence: TGTGCCAGCAGCAAGACAAGCATGAACACTGAAGCTTTCTTT.

The chain joins TRBV7-2 to TRBJ2-3; perhaps TRBD1 as D (6 bases). The germline V gene has CDR1 SGHTA and CDR2 FQGNSA. V lost 5 bases to trimming and J lost 4 bases, with 19 bases between them. The length of the CDR3 is 16 residues. CDR3 residues: CASSQSLGANADTQYF. For the CDR3, the DNA is TGTGCCAGCAGCCAGAGCCTGGGGGCGAATGCAGATACGCAGTATTTT.

The J gene is TRBJ2-7, the V gene TRBV29-1, with 7 bases lining up with TRBD1. The CDR3 loop spans 13 amino acids. Germline values: CDR1 SQVTM, CDR2 ANQGSEA. CDR3 sequence (DNA): TGCAGGGCGACGGGACAGAATCCCTACGAGCAGTACTTC. Its protein is CRATGQNPYEQYF.

This chain joins TRBV27 and TRBJ2-1, with 7 bases aligning to TRBD2. CDR3 length: 16 amino acids. Per the germline V gene, CDR1 is MNHEY and CDR2 is SMNVEV (reference sequence). V lost 5 bases and J lost 7; bases outside the gene matches: 14. The CDR3 is CASSLAGAGVGNEQFF. In DNA, the CDR3 is TGTGCCAGCAGTCTCGCGGGTGCGGGAGTGGGAAATGAGCAGTTCTTC.